The 16 T cell receptor beta chains below all came from one sample that was sequenced in a study of T cells after somatic rescue of genetic block (dated by TCRdb to the early 2020s). To prepare the library, the immunoSEQ multiplex PCR assay was applied. TCRdb provides this immuneACCESS table in a form limited to in-frame rearrangements. Some clones are lacking; in checked studies, under half of them reflect an unresolved V gene, and why the rest are absent is not known. This sample has some 13,000 clones in its table, and about 65% of those were observed once. Jointly, the top ten make up roughly 20% of the sample. Sequences were obtained from peripheral blood mononuclear cells (PBMCs). These receptors were obtained from a boy aged 5-17 years.

The rearrangement links TRBV6-6 to TRBJ1-6, with D hard to call. Germline V CDR1 and CDR2: MNHNY, SVGAGI (reference sequence). V was cut by 7 bases and J by 11 bases, with 12 bases left in between. The CDR3 contains 12 residues. CDR3 residues: CASKGGWPPLHF. CDR3 sequence (DNA): TGTGCCAGCAAAGGAGGTTGGCCACCCCTCCACTTT.

The count of this clone is one. The chain couples TRBV5-1 to TRBJ2-5; D may be TRBD1 or TRBD2 (5 bases each). V shed 4 bases and J shed 3 bases, with 16 bases lying between them. This CDR3 region has 15 residues. CDR1 and CDR2 from the germline V gene are SGHRS and YFSETQ. Written as DNA, the CDR3 is TGCGCCAGCAGCAACCGGGACGGCCTTGAAGAGACCCAGTACTTC. Protein sequence: CASSNRDGLEETQYF.

The chain carries TRBV14 and TRBJ2-3; D remains ambiguous. The CDR3 is 15 residues long. V was cut by 1 base and J by 0 bases, with 8 bases left in between. Germline V gives CDR1 SGHDN, CDR2 FVKESK. CDR3 sequence (DNA): TGTGCCAGCAGCCAAGGTTGGGGAAGCACAGATACGCAGTATTTT. Translated: CASSQGWGSTDTQYF.

The rearrangement uses TRBV7-9 and TRBJ1-4; D might be TRBD1 (6 bases). Germline V gives CDR1 SEHNR, CDR2 FQNEAQ (reference sequence). V lost 2 bases and J 0 bases, leaving 10 bases between the germline ends. The length of the CDR3 is 16 residues. CDR3 nucleotide sequence: TGTGCCAGCAGCTTACGGGGGGCGGCAACTAATGAAAAACTGTTTTTT. This sequence encodes CASSLRGAATNEKLFF.

J is TRBJ2-2 and V is TRBV6-5; unclear D gene. Germline CDR1 is MNHEY and CDR2 is SVGAGI. The V end lost 5 bases, the J end lost 1 base, and 8 bases lay between the germline ends. This CDR3 region has 14 residues. DNA of the CDR3: TGTGCCAGCAGTCCCTACCAGAACACCGGGGAGCTGTTTTTT. As protein: CASSPYQNTGELFF.

The V and J genes are TRBV9 and TRBJ2-7; 8 bases line up with TRBD2. V lost 0 bases to trimming and J lost 2 bases; unmatched junction nucleotides: 1. CDR3 length: 14 amino acids. CDR1 is SGDLS and CDR2 is YYNGEE in the germline V gene. The CDR3 DNA reads as TGTGCCAGCAGCGTAGCTAGCGGGCCCTACGAGCAGTACTTC. It translates to CASSVASGPYEQYF.

This clone was seen a single time. The DNA of the CDR3 is TGTGCCAGTAGAGTCAGTAACTATGGCTACACCTTC. It is translated as CASRVSNYGYTF. The chain is built from TRBV19 and TRBJ1-2, with unresolved D. The CDR3 is 12 residues long. Germline CDR1 and CDR2: LNHDA and SQIVND (reference sequence). Trimming took off 6 bases at V and 1 base at J, with 6 bases between the two ends.

The V call is TRBV27, the J call TRBJ2-5; 8 nucleotides agree with TRBD1. This CDR3 is built from 16 residues. Looked up from germline, CDR1 is MNHEY and CDR2 is SMNVEV (reference sequence). Trimming at V came to 1 base and at J to 5 bases, leaving 9 bases not matched to a gene. The CDR3 is CASSLYSGQAWETQYF. CDR3 DNA sequence: TGTGCCAGCAGTTTATATTCGGGACAGGCCTGGGAGACCCAGTACTTC.

The rearrangement uses TRBV28 and TRBJ1-4, with D possibly TRBD1 on 5 matching bases. The CDR3 extends over 13 amino acids. V lost 2 bases and J lost 11, with 12 bases in between. Germline V gene sequence: CDR1 MDHEN, CDR2 SYDVKM. Written as DNA, the CDR3 is TGTGCCAGCAGTTTAGGGACCGGGGAGAAACTGTTTTTT. Translating it yields CASSLGTGEKLFF.

This clone was detected once. The rearrangement joins TRBV6-5 to TRBJ2-2; 7 positions agree with TRBD2. V trimming: 1 base; J trimming: 2 bases; junction bases outside the gene matches: 4. The CDR3 has 16 amino acids. CDR1 and CDR2 (germline): MNHEY, SVGAGI. Written as DNA, the CDR3 is TGTGCCAGCAGTTACTGGCTAGCGGAAAACACCGGGGAGCTGTTTTTT. It translates to CASSYWLAENTGELFF.

In its sample, this clone is large. This chain uses TRBV7-9 with TRBJ1-1; D not certain. The CDR3 spans 13 residues. The germline gives CDR1 SEHNR, CDR2 FQNEAQ (reference sequence). V lost 7 bases and J 1 base, leaving 10 bases between the germline ends. CDR3 amino acids: CASITEGNTEAFF. The CDR3 nucleotides are TGTGCCAGCATAACAGAGGGGAACACTGAAGCTTTCTTT. Using reference TRBV7-9 and TRBJ1-1 for the parts outside the CDR3, the full variable domain is DTGVSQNPRHKITKRGQNVTFRCDPISEHNRLYWYRQTLGQGPEFLTYFQNEAQLEKSRLLSDRFSAERPKGSFSTLEIQRTEQGDSAMYLCASITEGNTEAFFGQGTRLTVV.

V gene TRBV7-9 combines with J gene TRBJ2-7; D might be TRBD2 (5 bases). Looked up from germline, CDR1 is SEHNR and CDR2 is FQNEAQ (reference sequence). The CDR3 loop spans 12 amino acids. V dropped 9 bases and J dropped 2 bases, with 11 bases sitting between them. The CDR3 coding sequence is TGTGCCAGTTCTCCGGGAACCTACGAGCAGTACTTC. Amino acids: CASSPGTYEQYF.

This clone was picked up a small number of times. This chain links TRBV28 with TRBJ1-5; 10 nucleotides match TRBD1. V was clipped by 7 bases and J by 4 bases; unmatched bases: 10. CDR1 is MDHEN and CDR2 is SYDVKM in the germline V gene. The CDR3 covers 16 residues. Here the CDR3 reads CASIPGGQGYNQPQHF. The DNA for the CDR3 is TGTGCCAGCATCCCGGGGGGACAGGGGTATAATCAGCCCCAGCATTTT.

The chain joins TRBV4-2 to TRBJ2-7; weak D call: TRBD2 (6 bases). This CDR3 comprises 14 residues. Germline V gene data show CDR1 as LGHNA and CDR2 as YNFKEQ. Trimming cost V 3 bases and J 4 bases, with 13 bases left between them. Here the CDR3 DNA reads TGTGCCAGCAGCCAGGGGGGAGCTGGATACGAGCAGTACTTC. It encodes CASSQGGAGYEQYF.

Of note for this clone: Other DNA sequences in the sample encode the same CDR3. The rearrangement uses TRBV30 and TRBJ2-3; D call uncertain. V was shortened by 2 bases and J by 3 bases, with 3 bases between the two germline ends. The CDR3 covers 11 residues. The germline CDR1 and CDR2 sequences are GTSNPN and SVGIG (reference sequence). CDR3 amino acids: CAWSSTDTQYF. The CDR3 region has the DNA TGTGCCTGGAGTAGTACAGATACGCAGTATTTT.

This clone was picked up one time. The chain combines TRBV5-4 with TRBJ2-7, with D hard to call. CDR1 and CDR2 from the germline V gene are SGHNT and YYREEE (reference sequence). This CDR3 region has 12 residues. The germline V and J ends were trimmed by 3 bases and 6 bases, with 10 bases remaining between them. Here the CDR3 reads CASSSGWSEQYF. For the CDR3, the DNA is TGTGCCAGCAGCTCCGGTTGGTCCGAGCAGTACTTC.